This TCR beta chain appears in the sequencing data of a study of OX40 agonist ivuxolimab in advanced cancers. Study-wide background: Ivuxolimab, an agonist antibody against OX40 (CD134), was given to patients. General study findings and limits: Among patients with partial responses at 0.1-3.0 mg/kg, clonal expansion was among the lowest.

This table comes from immunoSEQ multiplex PCR, and its TCRdb copy is limited to in-frame clones, with some not included. In the table there are tens of thousands of clones, under 95% of which are singletons. About this clone itself: Antigen specificity is unknown.

This CDR3 has 14 amino acids. V lost 7 bases to trimming and J lost 3 bases, with 14 bases between them. Germline V gene lookup returns CDR1 SNHLY and CDR2 FYNNEI. The sample in question was CD4+ or CD8+ T cells sorted from blood, obtained in a trial of the OX40 agonist ivuxolimab. The receptor was isolated from an adult with an advanced solid tumor such as melanoma, head and neck, liver or kidney cancer. This chain joins TRBV2 and TRBJ2-3; D tentatively fits TRBD1 or TRBD2 (6 bases each). The CDR3 DNA sequence: TGTGCCAGCAAAGTCGAGGGGGGTACAGATACGCAGTATTTT. Translated: CASKVEGGTDTQYF.